These T cell receptor beta chains were read from a single sample in a study of control samples from healthy donors and cancer patients. Sequenced by immunoSEQ multiplex PCR; TCRdb stores in-frame clones only, minus some. The data contain around 180,000 clones, around 88% of them singletons. The sequencing input was blood. The receptors originated from a woman aged 30 to 39 in good health. CDR3s include the opening cysteine and the closing phenylalanine or tryptophan. Fields, in order: V gene, clone size, D gene, J gene, CDR3 DNA, CDR3 protein. D genes are given only for firm matches. Size is stated for part of the rows, as once, few or many counts, or as a class when the clone is expanded.

v_call: TRBV6-4
clone_size: medium-sized
d_call: -
j_call: TRBJ1-1
cdr3_nt: TGTGCCAGCAGTAAGGACGGGAACACTGAAGCTTTCTTT
cdr3_aa: CASSKDGNTEAFF

v_call: TRBV24-1
clone_size: -
d_call: TRBD1
j_call: TRBJ1-2
cdr3_nt: TGTGCCACCAGTGACCATACAGGGGCCAAGAGAGATGGCTACACCTTC
cdr3_aa: CATSDHTGAKRDGYTF

v_call: TRBV24-1
clone_size: -
d_call: -
j_call: TRBJ1-3
cdr3_nt: TGTGCCACCAGTGAATTACAACGGGTCCAAAAGGGTGGTGACACCATATATTTT
cdr3_aa: CATSELQRVQKGGDTIYF

v_call: TRBV6-5
clone_size: -
d_call: -
j_call: TRBJ1-2
cdr3_nt: TGTGCCAGCAGTTACTCGGGGGGAGTAGGTTACACCTTC
cdr3_aa: CASSYSGGVGYTF

v_call: TRBV20-1
clone_size: -
d_call: -
j_call: TRBJ2-3
cdr3_nt: TGCAGTGCTAGTCAAAGCACAGATACGCAGTATTTT
cdr3_aa: CSASQSTDTQYF

v_call: TRBV5-6
clone_size: -
d_call: TRBD1
j_call: TRBJ2-7
cdr3_nt: TGTGCCAGCAGCTTGGACAGGGGCGTTAGGGCCTACGAGCAGTACTTC
cdr3_aa: CASSLDRGVRAYEQYF

v_call: TRBV7-6
clone_size: -
d_call: -
j_call: TRBJ2-1
cdr3_nt: TGTGCCAGCAGCTTAGCGGCACCCCTAGCGTCATTCCACAATGAGCAGTTCTTC
cdr3_aa: CASSLAAPLASFHNEQFF

v_call: TRBV5-1
clone_size: -
d_call: -
j_call: TRBJ1-2
cdr3_nt: TGCGCCAGCAGCCTGAGGGCGGCGTCGGGGAACTATGGCTACACCTTC
cdr3_aa: CASSLRAASGNYGYTF

v_call: TRBV28
clone_size: -
d_call: -
j_call: TRBJ2-5
cdr3_nt: TGTGCCAGCAGTCCCCTCGGGGAAGAGACCCAGTACTTC
cdr3_aa: CASSPLGEETQYF

v_call: TRBV7-8
clone_size: -
d_call: TRBD1
j_call: TRBJ1-6
cdr3_nt: TGTGCCAGCAGCGCCAACCTCGGGACAGGGGTTAATTCACCCCTCCACTTT
cdr3_aa: CASSANLGTGVNSPLHF

v_call: TRBV9
clone_size: -
d_call: TRBD2
j_call: TRBJ2-1
cdr3_nt: TGTGCCAGCAGCGTAGGTCTAGCGGGGGAGTACAATGAGCAGTTCTTC
cdr3_aa: CASSVGLAGEYNEQFF

v_call: TRBV6-2/TRBV6-3
clone_size: -
d_call: TRBD1
j_call: TRBJ2-1
cdr3_nt: TGTGCCAGCAGTAACCCCCCTGGGACAGGGCAGTTCTTC
cdr3_aa: CASSNPPGTGQFF

v_call: TRBV3-1/TRBV3-2
clone_size: -
d_call: -
j_call: TRBJ2-5
cdr3_nt: TGTGCCAGCAGCCAAGGTCCCGAGGCCCAGTACTTC
cdr3_aa: CASSQGPEAQYF

v_call: TRBV6-5
clone_size: once
d_call: -
j_call: TRBJ1-1
cdr3_nt: TGTGCCAGCAGAGCTTCTACAGGGAACGAAGCTTTCTTT
cdr3_aa: CASRASTGNEAFF

v_call: TRBV27
clone_size: -
d_call: TRBD2
j_call: TRBJ2-2
cdr3_nt: TGTGCCAGCAGTTCCGGGACTAGCGGGAACACCGGGGAGCTGTTTTTT
cdr3_aa: CASSSGTSGNTGELFF

v_call: TRBV7-9
clone_size: -
d_call: -
j_call: TRBJ1-3
cdr3_nt: TGTGCCAGCAGCTCGACCCAGGGCTATGCGGACACCATATATTTT
cdr3_aa: CASSSTQGYADTIYF

v_call: TRBV7-9
clone_size: -
d_call: -
j_call: TRBJ1-6
cdr3_nt: TGTGCCAGCAGCTTAGAGGCCCCTTCACCCCTCCACTTT
cdr3_aa: CASSLEAPSPLHF

v_call: TRBV19
clone_size: -
d_call: TRBD2
j_call: TRBJ2-3
cdr3_nt: TGTGCCAGTAGTATCGGGCGAGTATACCTAGCGGGGGGTAGCACAGATACGCAGTATTTT
cdr3_aa: CASSIGRVYLAGGSTDTQYF

v_call: TRBV2
clone_size: once
d_call: -
j_call: TRBJ2-7
cdr3_nt: TGTGCCAGCAGTGATTTTTCGGACCCCGAGGTCCCCAACGACGAGCAGTACTTC
cdr3_aa: CASSDFSDPEVPNDEQYF

v_call: TRBV6-4
clone_size: -
d_call: -
j_call: TRBJ2-7
cdr3_nt: TGTGCCAGCAGTACCGGGCTTCCCTACGAGCAGTACTTC
cdr3_aa: CASSTGLPYEQYF

v_call: TRBV4-1
clone_size: -
d_call: TRBD1
j_call: TRBJ2-5
cdr3_nt: TGCGCCAGCAGCCAAGTAACAGGGGAAGAGACCCAGTACTTC
cdr3_aa: CASSQVTGEETQYF

v_call: TRBV15
clone_size: -
d_call: -
j_call: TRBJ1-2
cdr3_nt: TGTGCCACCAGCAGAGCAGTCAAGGGAGGCGGCTACACCTTC
cdr3_aa: CATSRAVKGGGYTF

v_call: TRBV2
clone_size: -
d_call: -
j_call: TRBJ1-1
cdr3_nt: TGTGCCAGCAGCGGTGAGGGGTTCGGGGTTAGGAACACTGAAGCTTTCTTT
cdr3_aa: CASSGEGFGVRNTEAFF

v_call: TRBV20-1
clone_size: -
d_call: -
j_call: TRBJ1-6
cdr3_nt: TGCAGTGCTAGTGAACCGGGACTAGATTATTCACCCCTCCACTTT
cdr3_aa: CSASEPGLDYSPLHF

v_call: TRBV18
clone_size: -
d_call: -
j_call: TRBJ1-1
cdr3_nt: TGTGCCAGCTCACCATTCCAACTACTGAACACTGAAGCTTTCTTT
cdr3_aa: CASSPFQLLNTEAFF

v_call: TRBV4-1
clone_size: -
d_call: TRBD1
j_call: TRBJ1-3
cdr3_nt: TGCGCCAGCAGCCAAGAAGGGACAGCTGGAAACACCATATATTTT
cdr3_aa: CASSQEGTAGNTIYF

v_call: TRBV19
clone_size: few
d_call: -
j_call: TRBJ2-3
cdr3_nt: TGTGCCAGTAGTATGAGGGGGACCACAGATACGCAGTATTTT
cdr3_aa: CASSMRGTTDTQYF

v_call: TRBV2
clone_size: few
d_call: TRBD1
j_call: TRBJ1-6
cdr3_nt: TGTGCCAGCTACCGGGACAGGGTTCTGACACCCCTCCACTTT
cdr3_aa: CASYRDRVLTPLHF

v_call: TRBV7-8
clone_size: -
d_call: TRBD2
j_call: TRBJ2-7
cdr3_nt: TGTGCCAGCAGCCTCGGGGGACTAGCGGGCTACGAGCAGTACTTC
cdr3_aa: CASSLGGLAGYEQYF

v_call: TRBV4-1
clone_size: -
d_call: TRBD1
j_call: TRBJ2-7
cdr3_nt: TGCGCCAGCAGCCAAGGCGGACAGGGGAGGGTGGGCGAGCAGTACTTC
cdr3_aa: CASSQGGQGRVGEQYF

v_call: TRBV5-1
clone_size: -
d_call: TRBD2
j_call: TRBJ2-2
cdr3_nt: TGCGCCAGCAGCTTGGCGGGACTAGGATACACCGGGGAGCTGTTTTTT
cdr3_aa: CASSLAGLGYTGELFF